This is a list of T cell receptor beta chains from one sample in a study of blood T cell repertoires in COVID-19. Only in-frame clones appear in the TCRdb table, and some are missing; sequencing was by immunoSEQ multiplex PCR. The sample has a few hundred thousand clones; around nine tenths are singletons. Sequenced sample: peripheral blood. The receptor set was obtained from a woman between 50 and 59 years old with active or convalescent COVID-19. CDR3s include the opening cysteine and the closing phenylalanine or tryptophan. A D gene is named only where the DNA matches it firmly. Some rows have no size entry. The others give once, few or many, or a class for an expanded clone.

d_call: .
j_call: TRBJ1-2
clone_size: .
v_call: TRBV11-2
cdr3_aa: CASSATGYGYTF
cdr3_nt: TGTGCCAGCAGCGCGACAGGATATGGCTACACCTTC

d_call: TRBD1
j_call: TRBJ2-3
clone_size: .
v_call: TRBV9
cdr3_aa: CASSETGWGTDTQYF
cdr3_nt: TGTGCCAGCAGCGAGACAGGGTGGGGCACAGATACGCAGTATTTT

d_call: .
j_call: TRBJ2-5
clone_size: .
v_call: TRBV7-2
cdr3_aa: CASSRSIEETQYF
cdr3_nt: TGTGCCAGCAGCCGGTCGATAGAAGAGACCCAGTACTTC

d_call: .
j_call: TRBJ2-5
clone_size: once
v_call: TRBV21-1
cdr3_aa: CASTSVGGRHQETQYF
cdr3_nt: TGTGCCAGCACTTCTGTGGGGGGACGGCACCAAGAGACCCAGTACTTC

d_call: .
j_call: TRBJ1-6
clone_size: .
v_call: TRBV5-6
cdr3_aa: CASSFGIGNSPLHF
cdr3_nt: TGTGCCAGCAGCTTTGGTATCGGGAATTCACCCCTCCACTTT

d_call: .
j_call: TRBJ1-3
clone_size: few
v_call: TRBV2
cdr3_aa: CASSDRLWSGNTIYF
cdr3_nt: TGTGCCAGCAGTGACAGATTATGGTCTGGAAACACCATATATTTT

d_call: .
j_call: TRBJ1-6
clone_size: .
v_call: TRBV2
cdr3_aa: CASSEGGGGESPLHF
cdr3_nt: TGTGCCAGCAGTGAAGGCGGGGGAGGCGAGTCACCCCTCCACTTT

d_call: .
j_call: TRBJ1-1
clone_size: few
v_call: TRBV19
cdr3_aa: CASSISSTPLNTEAFF
cdr3_nt: TGTGCCAGTAGTATCTCATCGACACCGTTGAACACTGAAGCTTTCTTT

d_call: .
j_call: TRBJ2-1
clone_size: .
v_call: TRBV23-1
cdr3_aa: CASSQNGVNEQFF
cdr3_nt: TGCGCCAGCAGTCAAAACGGGGTAAATGAGCAGTTCTTC

d_call: TRBD1
j_call: TRBJ1-2
clone_size: .
v_call: TRBV15
cdr3_aa: CATSRGGTGGYAGYTF
cdr3_nt: TGTGCCACCAGCAGAGGGGGGACAGGGGGATATGCGGGCTACACCTTC

d_call: TRBD1
j_call: TRBJ2-7
clone_size: .
v_call: TRBV5-1
cdr3_aa: CASSLQGQGRTYEQYF
cdr3_nt: TGCGCCAGCAGCTTACAGGGACAGGGGCGAACCTACGAGCAGTACTTC

d_call: .
j_call: TRBJ2-7
clone_size: .
v_call: TRBV4-1
cdr3_aa: CASSQEEGGREYF
cdr3_nt: TGCGCCAGCAGCCAAGAAGAAGGGGGTCGGGAGTACTTC

d_call: TRBD2
j_call: TRBJ2-1
clone_size: once
v_call: TRBV2
cdr3_aa: CASSESPGASGRLSYNEQFF
cdr3_nt: TGTGCCAGCAGTGAGTCCCCGGGGGCTAGCGGGAGGCTCTCCTACAATGAGCAGTTCTTC

d_call: .
j_call: TRBJ2-3
clone_size: .
v_call: TRBV7-3
cdr3_aa: CASSLLAIVPTDTQYF
cdr3_nt: TGTGCCAGCAGCCTGCTAGCGATCGTTCCCACAGATACGCAGTATTTT

d_call: .
j_call: TRBJ2-7
clone_size: .
v_call: TRBV7-2
cdr3_aa: CASSSAGLAIEQYF
cdr3_nt: TGTGCCAGCAGCTCCGCGGGCCTAGCTATCGAGCAGTACTTC

d_call: .
j_call: TRBJ1-5
clone_size: .
v_call: TRBV27
cdr3_aa: CASRPRKGSNQPQHF
cdr3_nt: TGTGCCAGCAGACCCCGGAAGGGGAGCAATCAGCCCCAGCATTTT

d_call: TRBD1
j_call: TRBJ2-3
clone_size: .
v_call: TRBV4-3
cdr3_aa: CASSPTGASTDTQYF
cdr3_nt: TGCGCCAGCAGCCCCACAGGGGCGAGCACAGATACGCAGTATTTT

d_call: .
j_call: TRBJ1-1
clone_size: .
v_call: TRBV9
cdr3_aa: CASSVTGLNTEAFF
cdr3_nt: TGTGCCAGCAGCGTAACGGGGTTGAACACTGAAGCTTTCTTT

d_call: TRBD1
j_call: TRBJ2-3
clone_size: .
v_call: TRBV7-9
cdr3_aa: CASSEDRGRTDTQYF
cdr3_nt: TGTGCCAGCAGCGAGGACAGGGGACGCACAGATACGCAGTATTTT

d_call: .
j_call: TRBJ2-2
clone_size: .
v_call: TRBV20-1
cdr3_aa: CSVLGAGELFF
cdr3_nt: TGCAGTGTCCTAGGGGCCGGGGAGCTGTTTTTT

d_call: .
j_call: TRBJ1-1
clone_size: .
v_call: TRBV15
cdr3_aa: CATSRDRITVNTEAFF
cdr3_nt: TGTGCCACCAGCAGAGATCGTATAACAGTCAACACTGAAGCTTTCTTT

d_call: TRBD1
j_call: TRBJ1-1
clone_size: .
v_call: TRBV24-1
cdr3_aa: CATEGQGAEAFF
cdr3_nt: TGTGCCACCGAGGGACAGGGGGCTGAAGCTTTCTTT

d_call: .
j_call: TRBJ2-7
clone_size: .
v_call: TRBV5-4
cdr3_aa: CASSKDRGYEQYF
cdr3_nt: TGTGCCAGCAGTAAGGATCGAGGTTACGAGCAGTACTTC

d_call: .
j_call: TRBJ1-5
clone_size: .
v_call: TRBV6-6
cdr3_aa: CASSYGHLSNQPQHF
cdr3_nt: TGTGCCAGCAGTTACGGACATCTTAGCAATCAGCCCCAGCATTTT

d_call: .
j_call: TRBJ1-2
clone_size: .
v_call: TRBV25-1
cdr3_aa: CASHFGQTDGGYGYTF
cdr3_nt: TGTGCCAGCCACTTCGGGCAAACCGACGGGGGCTATGGCTACACCTTC

d_call: .
j_call: TRBJ2-7
clone_size: .
v_call: TRBV9
cdr3_aa: CASSVDNGSREQYF
cdr3_nt: TGTGCCAGCAGCGTAGATAATGGGAGCCGCGAGCAGTACTTC

d_call: .
j_call: TRBJ1-6
clone_size: .
v_call: TRBV6-1
cdr3_aa: CASSDILSYNSPLHF
cdr3_nt: TGTGCCAGCAGTGACATACTCTCCTATAATTCACCCCTCCACTTT

d_call: .
j_call: TRBJ1-2
clone_size: .
v_call: TRBV7-2
cdr3_aa: CASSPVTGYGYTF
cdr3_nt: TGTGCCAGCAGCCCTGTTACAGGGTATGGCTACACCTTC

d_call: TRBD1
j_call: TRBJ1-1
clone_size: .
v_call: TRBV7-9
cdr3_aa: CASSFGQGEAFF
cdr3_nt: TGTGCCAGCAGCTTTGGACAGGGGGAAGCTTTCTTT

d_call: TRBD1
j_call: TRBJ1-2
clone_size: .
v_call: TRBV7-9
cdr3_aa: CASSWDRGYGYTF
cdr3_nt: TGTGCCAGCAGCTGGGACAGGGGCTATGGCTACACCTTC

d_call: .
j_call: TRBJ2-5
clone_size: .
v_call: TRBV11-2
cdr3_aa: CASSLEGGVTQYF
cdr3_nt: TGTGCCAGCAGCTTAGAAGGGGGGGTGACCCAGTACTTC

d_call: TRBD1
j_call: TRBJ1-1
clone_size: .
v_call: TRBV4-1
cdr3_aa: CASSHRGDTQVTEAFF
cdr3_nt: TGCGCCAGCAGCCACAGGGGGGACACCCAGGTAACTGAAGCTTTCTTT

d_call: TRBD1
j_call: TRBJ2-5
clone_size: once
v_call: TRBV15
cdr3_aa: CATSRDPGTGETQYF
cdr3_nt: TGTGCCACCAGCAGAGATCCCGGGACAGGGGAAACCCAGTACTTC

d_call: .
j_call: TRBJ2-7
clone_size: .
v_call: TRBV5-1
cdr3_aa: CASSLIGESSYEQYF
cdr3_nt: TGCGCCAGCAGCTTGATCGGGGAGAGCTCCTACGAGCAGTACTTC

d_call: .
j_call: TRBJ2-1
clone_size: .
v_call: TRBV7-9
cdr3_aa: CASRQDTSSYNEQFF
cdr3_nt: TGTGCCAGCAGGCAAGACACGAGCTCCTACAATGAGCAGTTCTTC